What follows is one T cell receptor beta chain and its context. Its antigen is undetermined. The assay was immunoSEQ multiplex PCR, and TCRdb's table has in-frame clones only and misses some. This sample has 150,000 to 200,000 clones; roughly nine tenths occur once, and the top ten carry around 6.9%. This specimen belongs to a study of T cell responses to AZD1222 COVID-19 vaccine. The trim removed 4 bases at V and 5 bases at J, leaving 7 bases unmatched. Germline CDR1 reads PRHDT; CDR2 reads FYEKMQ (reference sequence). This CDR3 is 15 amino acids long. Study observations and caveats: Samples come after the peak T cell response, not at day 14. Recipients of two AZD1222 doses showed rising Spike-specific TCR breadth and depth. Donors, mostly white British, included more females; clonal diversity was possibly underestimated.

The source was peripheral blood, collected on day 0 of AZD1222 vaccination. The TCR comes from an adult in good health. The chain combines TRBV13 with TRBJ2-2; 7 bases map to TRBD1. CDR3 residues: CASSSTGDRTGELFF. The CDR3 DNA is TGTGCCAGCAGCTCAACAGGGGATCGAACCGGGGAGCTGTTTTTT.